Sequencing of this TCR beta chain was carried out in a study of beta chain features in type 1 diabetes. Each of the CD4+ naive, central memory, regulatory and stem cell-like memory populations was sorted via CD45RO/CCR7/CD25/CD127/CD95/CD27. Trimming stripped 5 bases from V and 6 bases from J, with 15 bases between. Germline V gene lookup returns CDR1 MNHNS and CDR2 SASEGT. The CDR3 loop spans 14 amino acids. A remark on this clone: What it binds is unknown.

Findings and limits, study-wide: Naive, central memory and regulatory TCRB repertoires appeared more similar among patients than healthy donors. At VDJ recombination sites, type 1 diabetes patients had fewer insertions and more deleted nucleotides. PCR could preferentially amplify shorter templates, alike in patients and controls.

Reverse transcription of all isolated RNA meant that expressed TCRB transcripts were sequenced. Some clones are missing from TCRdb's copy, which holds only in-frame ones; the method was immunoSEQ multiplex PCR. The data hold approximately 470,000 clones, with 30% observed a single time. The sequence was obtained from a man younger than 35 in good health. The sequencing input was naive CD4+ T cells from blood. V gene TRBV6-1 combines with J gene TRBJ2-3; D is unresolved. CDR3 sequence (DNA): TGTGCCAGCAGTTCCCAAACCCAGGCCGATACGCAGTATTTT. This codes for CASSSQTQADTQYF.